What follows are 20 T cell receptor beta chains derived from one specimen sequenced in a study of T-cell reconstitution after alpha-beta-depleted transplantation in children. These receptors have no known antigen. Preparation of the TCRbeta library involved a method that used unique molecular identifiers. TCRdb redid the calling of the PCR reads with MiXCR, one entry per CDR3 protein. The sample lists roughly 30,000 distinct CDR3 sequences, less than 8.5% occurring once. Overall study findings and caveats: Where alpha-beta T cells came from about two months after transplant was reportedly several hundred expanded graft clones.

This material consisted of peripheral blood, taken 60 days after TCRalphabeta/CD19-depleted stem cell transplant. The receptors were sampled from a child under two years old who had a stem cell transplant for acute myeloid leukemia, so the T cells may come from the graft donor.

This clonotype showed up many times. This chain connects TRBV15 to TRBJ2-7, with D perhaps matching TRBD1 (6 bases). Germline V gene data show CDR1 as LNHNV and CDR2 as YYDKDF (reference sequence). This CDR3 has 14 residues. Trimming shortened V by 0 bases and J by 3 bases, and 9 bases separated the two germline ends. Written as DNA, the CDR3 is TGTGCCACCAGCAGAGATAGGGGACACTACGAGCAGTACTTC. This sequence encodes CATSRDRGHYEQYF.

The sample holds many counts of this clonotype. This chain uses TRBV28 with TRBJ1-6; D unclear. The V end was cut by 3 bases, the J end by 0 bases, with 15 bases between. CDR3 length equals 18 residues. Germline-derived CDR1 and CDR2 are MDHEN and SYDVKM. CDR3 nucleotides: TGTGCCAGCAGTTTGGAAGGGCCCTGGAGCTCCTATAATTCACCCCTCCACTTT. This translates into CASSLEGPWSSYNSPLHF. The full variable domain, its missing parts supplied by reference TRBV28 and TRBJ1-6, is DVKVTQSSRYLVKRTGEKVFLECVQDMDHENMFWYRQDPGLGLRLIYFSYDVKMKEKGDIPEGYSVSREKKERFSLILESASTNQTSMYLCASSLEGPWSSYNSPLHFGNGTRLTVT.

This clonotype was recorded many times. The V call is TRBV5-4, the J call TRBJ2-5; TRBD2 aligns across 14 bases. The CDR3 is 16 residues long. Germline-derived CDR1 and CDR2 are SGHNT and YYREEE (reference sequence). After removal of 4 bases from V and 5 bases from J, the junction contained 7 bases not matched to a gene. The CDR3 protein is CASSHFWTSGGETQYF. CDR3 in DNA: TGTGCCAGCAGCCATTTTTGGACTAGCGGGGGGGAGACCCAGTACTTC.

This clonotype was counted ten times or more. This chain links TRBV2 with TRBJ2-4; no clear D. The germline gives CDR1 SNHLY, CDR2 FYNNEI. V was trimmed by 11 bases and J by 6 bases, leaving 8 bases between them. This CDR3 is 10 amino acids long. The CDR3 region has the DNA TGTGCCGGATCACCAAACATTCAGTACTTC. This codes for CAGSPNIQYF. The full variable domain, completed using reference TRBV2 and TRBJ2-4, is EPEVTQTPSHQVTQMGQEVILRCVPISNHLYFYWYRQILGQKVEFLVSFYNNEISEKSEIFDDQFSVERPDGSNFTLKIRSTKLEDSAMYFCAGSPNIQYFGAGTRLSVL.

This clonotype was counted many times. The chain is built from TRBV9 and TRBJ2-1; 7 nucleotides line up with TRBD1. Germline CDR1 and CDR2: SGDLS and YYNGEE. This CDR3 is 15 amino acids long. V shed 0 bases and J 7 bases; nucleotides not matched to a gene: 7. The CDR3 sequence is CASSVEGASRNEQFF. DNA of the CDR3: TGTGCCAGCAGCGTAGAGGGGGCGAGTCGGAATGAGCAGTTCTTC.

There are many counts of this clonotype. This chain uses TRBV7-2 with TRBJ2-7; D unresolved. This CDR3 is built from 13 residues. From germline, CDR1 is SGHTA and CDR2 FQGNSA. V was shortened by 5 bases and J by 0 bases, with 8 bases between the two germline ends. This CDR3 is CASSPTSSYEQYF. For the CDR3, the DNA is TGTGCCAGCAGCCCCACTTCCTCCTACGAGCAGTACTTC.

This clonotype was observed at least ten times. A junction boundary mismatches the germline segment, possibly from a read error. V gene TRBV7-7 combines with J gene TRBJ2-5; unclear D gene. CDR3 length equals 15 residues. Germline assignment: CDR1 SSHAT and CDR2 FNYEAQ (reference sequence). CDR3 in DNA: TGTGCTAGCAGCTTGGTACGGTGGGGCCAAGAGACCCAGTACTTC. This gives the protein CASSLVRWGQETQYF.

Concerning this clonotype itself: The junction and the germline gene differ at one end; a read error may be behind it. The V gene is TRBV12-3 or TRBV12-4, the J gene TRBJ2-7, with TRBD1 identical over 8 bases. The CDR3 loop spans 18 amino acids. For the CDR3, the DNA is TGTGCCTGCAGTTTATACCGGACAGGGAAATTCCAAAGGTACGAGCAGTACTTC. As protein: CACSLYRTGKFQRYEQYF.

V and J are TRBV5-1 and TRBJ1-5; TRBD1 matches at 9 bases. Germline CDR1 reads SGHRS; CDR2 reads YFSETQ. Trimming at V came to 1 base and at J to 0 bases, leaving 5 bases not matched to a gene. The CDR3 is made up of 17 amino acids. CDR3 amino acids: CASSLTGGPYSNQPQHF. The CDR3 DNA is TGCGCCAGCAGCTTGACAGGGGGCCCGTATAGCAATCAGCCCCAGCATTTT. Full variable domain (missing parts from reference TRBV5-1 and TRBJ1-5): KAGVTQTPRYLIKTRGQQVTLSCSPISGHRSVSWYQQTPGQGLQFLFEYFSETQRNKGNFPGRFSGRQFSNSRSEMNVSTLELGDSALYLCASSLTGGPYSNQPQHFGDGTRLSIL.

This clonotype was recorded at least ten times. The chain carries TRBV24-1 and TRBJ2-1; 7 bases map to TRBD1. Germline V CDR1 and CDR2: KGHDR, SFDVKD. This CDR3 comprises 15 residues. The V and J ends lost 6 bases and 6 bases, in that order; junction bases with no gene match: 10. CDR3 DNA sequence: TGTGCCACCAGTAGACAGGGAAACAGTGCCAATGAGCAGTTCTTC. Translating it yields CATSRQGNSANEQFF.

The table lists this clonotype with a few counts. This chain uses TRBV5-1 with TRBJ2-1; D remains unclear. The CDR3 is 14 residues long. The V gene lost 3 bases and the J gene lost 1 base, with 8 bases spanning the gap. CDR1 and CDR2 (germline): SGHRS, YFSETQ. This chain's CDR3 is CASSSHLSYNEQFF. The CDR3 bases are TGCGCCAGCAGCTCCCACTTGTCCTACAATGAGCAGTTCTTC. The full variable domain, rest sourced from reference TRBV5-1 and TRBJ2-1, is KAGVTQTPRYLIKTRGQQVTLSCSPISGHRSVSWYQQTPGQGLQFLFEYFSETQRNKGNFPGRFSGRQFSNSRSEMNVSTLELGDSALYLCASSSHLSYNEQFFGPGTRLTVL.

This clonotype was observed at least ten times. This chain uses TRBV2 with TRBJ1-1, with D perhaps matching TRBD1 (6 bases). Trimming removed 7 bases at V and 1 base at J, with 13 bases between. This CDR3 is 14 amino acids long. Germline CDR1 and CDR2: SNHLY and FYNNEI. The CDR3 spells CASTPDRPNTEAFF. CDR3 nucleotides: TGTGCCAGCACCCCGGACAGACCGAACACTGAAGCTTTCTTT.

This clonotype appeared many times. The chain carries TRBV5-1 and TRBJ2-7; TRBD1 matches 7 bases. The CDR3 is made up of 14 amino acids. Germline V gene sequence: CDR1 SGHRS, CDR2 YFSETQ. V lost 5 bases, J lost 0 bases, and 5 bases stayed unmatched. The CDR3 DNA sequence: TGCGCCAGCAGACCTGACAGGGCCTCCTACGAGCAGTACTTC. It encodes CASRPDRASYEQYF.

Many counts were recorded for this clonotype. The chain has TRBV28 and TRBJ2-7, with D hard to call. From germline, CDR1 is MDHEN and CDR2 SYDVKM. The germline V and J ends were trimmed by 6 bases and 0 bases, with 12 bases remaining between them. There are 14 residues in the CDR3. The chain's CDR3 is CASSSGPSSYEQYF. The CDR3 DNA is TGTGCCAGCAGCTCCGGGCCGAGCTCCTACGAGCAGTACTTC.

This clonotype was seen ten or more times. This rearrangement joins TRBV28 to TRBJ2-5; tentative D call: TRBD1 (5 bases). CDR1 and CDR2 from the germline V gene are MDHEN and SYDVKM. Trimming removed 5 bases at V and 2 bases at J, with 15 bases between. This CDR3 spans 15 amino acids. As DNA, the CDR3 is TGTGCCAGCAGTACTATGCTAGGGGAACAAGAGACCCAGTACTTC. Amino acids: CASSTMLGEQETQYF. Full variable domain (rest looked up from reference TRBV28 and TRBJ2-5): DVKVTQSSRYLVKRTGEKVFLECVQDMDHENMFWYRQDPGLGLRLIYFSYDVKMKEKGDIPEGYSVSREKKERFSLILESASTNQTSMYLCASSTMLGEQETQYFGPGTRLLVL.

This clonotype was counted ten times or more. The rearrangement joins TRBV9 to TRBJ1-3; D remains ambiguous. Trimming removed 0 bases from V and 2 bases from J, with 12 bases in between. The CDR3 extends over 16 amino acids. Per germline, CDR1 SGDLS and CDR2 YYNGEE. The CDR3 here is CASSVEVTVTGNTIYF. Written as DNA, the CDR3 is TGTGCCAGCAGCGTAGAGGTCACAGTGACTGGAAACACCATATATTTT.

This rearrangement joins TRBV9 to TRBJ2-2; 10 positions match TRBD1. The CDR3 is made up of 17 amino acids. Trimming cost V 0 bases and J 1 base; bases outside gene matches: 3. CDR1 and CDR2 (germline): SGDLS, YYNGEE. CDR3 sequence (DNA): TGTGCCAGCAGCGTAGCCAGGGACAGGGGGAACACCGGGGAGCTGTTTTTT. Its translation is CASSVARDRGNTGELFF.

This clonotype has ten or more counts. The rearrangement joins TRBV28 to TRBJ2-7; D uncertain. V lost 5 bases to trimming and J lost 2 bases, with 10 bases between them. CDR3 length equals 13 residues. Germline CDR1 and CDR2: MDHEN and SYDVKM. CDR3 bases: TGTGCCAGCAGTCAGTTACCTACCTACGAGCAGTACTTC. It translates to CASSQLPTYEQYF.

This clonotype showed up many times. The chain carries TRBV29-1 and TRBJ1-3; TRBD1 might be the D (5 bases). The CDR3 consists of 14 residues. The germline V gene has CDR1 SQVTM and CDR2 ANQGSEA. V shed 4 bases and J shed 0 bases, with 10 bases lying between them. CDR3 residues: CSVVQDRSGNTIYF. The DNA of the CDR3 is TGCAGCGTTGTACAGGATCGCTCTGGAAACACCATATATTTT.

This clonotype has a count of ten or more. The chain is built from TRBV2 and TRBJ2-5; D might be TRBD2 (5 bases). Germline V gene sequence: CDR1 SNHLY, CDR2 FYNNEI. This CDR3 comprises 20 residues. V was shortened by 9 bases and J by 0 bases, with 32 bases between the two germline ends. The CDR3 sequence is CARMRRAQRLAEKYQETQYF. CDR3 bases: TGTGCCAGAATGAGACGCGCGCAGCGGCTAGCAGAAAAGTACCAAGAGACCCAGTACTTC.